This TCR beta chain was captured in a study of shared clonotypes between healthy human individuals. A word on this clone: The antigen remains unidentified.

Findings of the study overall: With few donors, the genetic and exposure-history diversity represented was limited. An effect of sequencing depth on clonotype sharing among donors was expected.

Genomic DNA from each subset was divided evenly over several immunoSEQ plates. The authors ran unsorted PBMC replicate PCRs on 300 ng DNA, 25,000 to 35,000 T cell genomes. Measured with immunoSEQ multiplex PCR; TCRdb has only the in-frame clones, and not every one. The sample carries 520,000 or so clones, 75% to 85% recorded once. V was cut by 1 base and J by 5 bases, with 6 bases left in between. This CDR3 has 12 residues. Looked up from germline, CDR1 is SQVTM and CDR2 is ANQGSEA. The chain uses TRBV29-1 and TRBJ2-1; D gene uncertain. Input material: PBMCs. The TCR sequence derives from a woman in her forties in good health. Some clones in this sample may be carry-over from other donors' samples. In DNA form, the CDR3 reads TGCAGCGTTGAAGCCGAGAACAATGAGCAGTTCTTC. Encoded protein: CSVEAENNEQFF.